The 21 T cell receptor beta chains reported below all come from one sample, sequenced in a study of radiotherapy plus CTLA-4 blockade in lung cancer listed by TCRdb under 2018. The receptor library was made with the immunoSEQ multiplex PCR assay. Imported from immuneACCESS, the table was reduced by TCRdb to in-frame sequences with V and J called. These copies leave out some clones; in studies compared against another copy, an unresolved V gene accounts for under half, and the cause of the remainder is not known. The sample table holds approximately 45,000 clones, of which 63% were seen once. The ten most abundant clones make up approximately 18% of the sample. The source material was peripheral blood, sampled from a patient treated with radiotherapy plus ipilimumab. These receptors all stem from a human donor with non-small cell lung cancer who had a partial response to radiotherapy plus ipilimumab.

With respect to this clone: Sequence at one end of the junction differs from germline and may be a read error. Other nucleotide sequences in the sample specify the same CDR3. The rearrangement uses TRBV5-1 and TRBJ1-5; weak D call: TRBD1 (6 bases). The CDR3 runs 14 residues. Germline CDR1 and CDR2: SGHRS and YFSETQ. The CDR3 reads CASSLQGANQPQHF. The DNA of the CDR3 is TGCGCCAGCAGCCTACAGGGTGCGAATCAGCCCCAACATTTT.

This clone was found a few times. The chain carries TRBV7-9 and TRBJ2-3; the D gene is possibly TRBD2 (5 bases). V lost 1 base, J lost 2 bases, and 13 bases lay in between. CDR1 and CDR2 from the germline V gene are SEHNR and FQNEAQ (reference sequence). This CDR3 is 16 amino acids long. The CDR3 region is CASSLVRETFTDTQYF. The CDR3 DNA reads TGTGCCAGCAGCTTAGTGAGGGAGACCTTCACAGATACGCAGTATTTT. Supplemented by reference TRBV7-9 and TRBJ2-3, the full variable domain reads DTGVSQNPRHKITKRGQNVTFRCDPISEHNRLYWYRQTLGQGPEFLTYFQNEAQLEKSRLLSDRFSAERPKGSFSTLEIQRTEQGDSAMYLCASSLVRETFTDTQYFGPGTRLTVL.

This clone has a single count. Relative to the germline gene, one junction end is altered; a read error may explain this. The chain combines TRBV7-2 with TRBJ2-5; weak D call: TRBD2 (6 bases). This CDR3 is 15 amino acids long. CDR1 is SGHTA and CDR2 is FQGNSA in the germline V gene. CDR3 sequence: CASSQGPTRYETRYF. Here the CDR3 DNA reads TGTGCCAGCAGCCAAGGGCCGACTAGGTACGAGACCCGGTACTTC. Supplemented by reference TRBV7-2 and TRBJ2-5, the full variable domain reads GAGVSQSPSNKVTEKGKDVELRCDPISGHTALYWYRQSLGQGLEFLIYFQGNSAPDKSGLPSDRFSAERTGGSVSTLTIQRTQQEDSAVYLCASSQGPTRYETRYFGPGTRLLVL.

V is TRBV7-2 and J is TRBJ2-1, with 11 bases lining up with TRBD1. The germline CDR1 and CDR2 sequences are SGHTA and FQGNSA. The ends lost 5 bases at V and 3 bases at J; junction bases unmatched: 6. The CDR3 covers 16 residues. CDR3 region: CASSPWTGGIYNEQFF. CDR3 DNA: TGTGCCAGCAGCCCTTGGACAGGGGGCATCTACAATGAGCAGTTCTTC. The variable domain in full, completed from reference TRBV7-2 and TRBJ2-1, reads GAGVSQSPSNKVTEKGKDVELRCDPISGHTALYWYRQSLGQGLEFLIYFQGNSAPDKSGLPSDRFSAERTGGSVSTLTIQRTQQEDSAVYLCASSPWTGGIYNEQFFGPGTRLTVL.

This chain joins TRBV27 and TRBJ2-7; 7 bases fit TRBD1. Germline V lookup: CDR1 MNHEY, CDR2 SMNVEV (reference sequence). The V gene end was trimmed by 5 bases and the J gene end by 3 bases; junction bases not matched to a gene: 13. CDR3 size: 16 residues. The DNA for the CDR3 is TGTGCCAGCAGTCTGGGACAGACTCTTCCCTTCTACGAGCAGTACTTC. It translates to CASSLGQTLPFYEQYF.

This chain links TRBV29-1 with TRBJ2-3; 8 bases are a match to TRBD2. V was clipped by 5 bases and J by 1 base; unmatched bases: 2. The length of the CDR3 is 13 residues. Germline CDR1 and CDR2: SQVTM and ANQGSEA. Written as DNA, the CDR3 is TGCAGCGTTCTTAGCGGGGGCACAGATACGCAGTATTTT. It encodes CSVLSGGTDTQYF.

This chain joins TRBV6-5 and TRBJ1-3, with D hard to call. Germline V gene data show CDR1 as MNHEY and CDR2 as SVGAGI. There are 13 residues in the CDR3. Trimming removed 7 bases from V and 1 base from J, with 8 bases in between. CDR3 region: CASTQRSGNTIYF. The DNA for the CDR3 is TGTGCCAGCACTCAGAGGTCTGGAAACACCATATATTTT.

This clone has more than one count but fewer than ten. The V call is TRBV5-5, the J call TRBJ1-3, with D unresolved. CDR3 length: 15 residues. Germline CDR1 and CDR2: SGHKS and YYEKEE (reference sequence). Trimming pared 0 bases from V and 2 bases from J, leaving 9 bases between. This CDR3 is CASSLAHLAGNTIYF. The CDR3 nucleotides read TGTGCCAGCAGCTTGGCTCACCTAGCTGGAAACACCATATATTTT.

This chain joins TRBV19 and TRBJ1-6, with a possible D match to TRBD1 (5 bases). V was shortened by 3 bases and J by 9 bases, with 12 bases between the two germline ends. Germline values: CDR1 LNHDA, CDR2 SQIVND (reference sequence). There are 14 residues in the CDR3. CDR3 residues: CASSIKTGLSPLHF. CDR3 in DNA: TGTGCCAGTAGTATCAAGACGGGACTTTCACCCCTCCACTTT.

The gene calls are TRBV18 and TRBJ2-7, with 12 bases fitting TRBD2. Per the germline V gene, CDR1 is KGHSH and CDR2 is LQKENI. Unmatched junction bases numbered 12, after V lost 3 bases and J lost 3 bases. The CDR3 covers 18 residues. CDR3 in amino acids: CASSPPTSGSTPDYEQYF. The DNA of the CDR3 is TGTGCCAGCTCACCCCCGACTAGCGGGAGTACCCCCGACTACGAGCAGTACTTC.

This rearrangement joins TRBV7-9 to TRBJ1-5; D might be TRBD1 (6 bases). Trimming took 3 bases from V and 2 from J, leaving 14 bases between them. Germline V CDR1 and CDR2: SEHNR, FQNEAQ (reference sequence). The length of the CDR3 is 16 residues. The CDR3 is CASSFGRGRGNQPQHF. CDR3 in DNA: TGTGCCAGCAGCTTCGGCAGGGGACGGGGCAATCAGCCCCAGCATTTT.

The chain links TRBV11-1 to TRBJ1-6; TRBD1 matches at 7 bases. The CDR3 totals 14 residues. Germline-derived CDR1 and CDR2 are SGHAT and FQDESV (reference sequence). V lost 5 bases to trimming and J lost 7 bases; unmatched junction nucleotides: 5. The CDR3 loop is CASSPRDSNSPLHF. Written as DNA, the CDR3 is TGTGCCAGCAGCCCCCGGGACAGCAATTCACCCCTCCACTTT. The full variable domain, with the rest looked up from reference TRBV11-1 and TRBJ1-6, is EAEVAQSPRYKITEKSQAVAFWCDPISGHATLYWYRQILGQGPELLVQFQDESVVDDSQLPKDRFSAERLKGVDSTLKIQPAELGDSAMYLCASSPRDSNSPLHFGNGTRLTVT.

The genes are TRBV13 and TRBJ2-3; D possibly corresponds to TRBD2 (5 bases). With 0 bases removed from V and 0 bases from J, the gap between germline ends came to 10 bases. The CDR3 is 16 residues long. Germline V gives CDR1 PRHDT, CDR2 FYEKMQ (reference sequence). CDR3 loop: CASSLGSQRSTDTQYF. CDR3 sequence (DNA): TGTGCCAGCAGCTTAGGGTCCCAGCGGAGCACAGATACGCAGTATTTT.

This clone was seen only a few times. CDR3 bases: TGTGCCAGGACTAGCGGGAGAGGTGAGCAGTTCTTC. Protein: CARTSGRGEQFF. The chain links TRBV30 to TRBJ2-1; 13 nucleotides align to TRBD2. Germline V gives CDR1 GTSNPN, CDR2 SVGIG (reference sequence). The length of the CDR3 is 12 residues. J gave up 9 bases and V 8 bases, and 4 bases lay outside the gene matches.

The genes are TRBV18 and TRBJ2-3; 7 bases agree with TRBD1. The trim removed 3 bases at V and 0 bases at J, leaving 3 bases unmatched. The CDR3 has 15 amino acids. Germline V CDR1 and CDR2: KGHSH, LQKENI. Written as DNA, the CDR3 is TGTGCCAGCTCACCGGGACAGCTTAGCACAGATACGCAGTATTTT. Protein sequence: CASSPGQLSTDTQYF.

This chain links TRBV11-2 with TRBJ2-5, with D tentatively TRBD2 (6 bases). Near its end, the DNA agrees better with TRBJ2-7, so the J call may be wrong. The CDR3 consists of 15 residues. Germline CDR1 SGHAT, CDR2 FQNNGV. DNA for the CDR3: TGTGCCAGCAGCTTAGTTAGCGGAAGCTCCTACGAGCAGTACTTC. It translates to CASSLVSGSSYEQYF.

The rearrangement joins TRBV5-1 to TRBJ1-2; no firm D call. The CDR3 is 14 residues long. The germline V and J ends were trimmed by 5 bases and 4 bases, with 15 bases remaining between them. Germline CDR1 SGHRS, CDR2 YFSETQ. CDR3 bases: TGCGCCAGCAGGGTAACAGCAGGAAGCTATGGCTACACCTTC. This encodes CASRVTAGSYGYTF.

This clone has just one count. The chain combines TRBV19 with TRBJ1-2; possibly TRBD1 for D (5 bases). CDR1 and CDR2 (germline): LNHDA, SQIVND (reference sequence). CDR3 length equals 15 residues. V lost 0 bases, J lost 3 bases, and 11 bases lay in between. CDR3 amino acids: CASSIDIRGDYGYTF. The CDR3 region has the DNA TGTGCCAGTAGTATAGATATTCGGGGGGACTATGGCTACACCTTC.

Only a few counts were recorded for this clone. DNA of the CDR3: TGTGCCAGCAGTGATACCCGAACTAGCACAGATACGCAGTATTTT. Amino acids: CASSDTRTSTDTQYF. The chain has TRBV2 and TRBJ2-3; D call uncertain. Germline CDR1 reads SNHLY; CDR2 reads FYNNEI. CDR3 length: 15 amino acids. V lost 3 bases and J lost 0, with 10 bases in between.

V and J are TRBV7-6 and TRBJ1-3; a weak D match, TRBD1 (5 bases). Germline V gene lookup returns CDR1 SGHVS and CDR2 FNYEAQ. The CDR3 is 18 amino acids. Trimming removed 1 base from V and 1 base from J, with 17 bases in between. The CDR3: CASSLGGAGRRSGNTIYF. CDR3 in DNA: TGTGCCAGCAGCTTAGGAGGGGCTGGGAGGCGGTCTGGAAACACCATATATTTT.

The rearrangement joins TRBV11-1 to TRBJ2-5; D possibly corresponds to TRBD2 (6 bases). Deletions cut 1 base from V and 7 bases from J, with 16 bases between. Germline CDR1 is SGHAT and CDR2 is FQDESV (reference sequence). The CDR3 covers 15 residues. The CDR3 coding sequence is TGTGCCAGCAGCTTAGAAGTATCGGGAGTTGGGACCCAGTACTTC. Translating gives CASSLEVSGVGTQYF.